A single sample is the source of the 19 T cell receptor beta chains below, sequenced in a study of shared clonotypes between healthy human individuals. The repertoire was sequenced with immunoSEQ multiplex PCR; TCRdb's copy has only in-frame clones and lacks some. The sample records a few hundred thousand clones, about 74% being singletons. The sequencing sample was made of memory CD4+ T cells sorted from blood. Subset described: CD45RA-negative fraction. The receptors shown here come from a man younger than 40 in good health.

The chain uses TRBV5-1 and TRBJ1-5; a weak D match, TRBD1 (5 bases). Germline-derived CDR1 and CDR2 are SGHRS and YFSETQ. V lost 2 bases and J 4 bases, leaving 13 bases between the germline ends. The CDR3 totals 15 residues. The CDR3 here is CASSFTGTLNQPQHF. The CDR3 DNA follows: TGCGCCAGCAGCTTTACCGGGACTCTGAATCAGCCCCAGCATTTT.

The gene calls are TRBV6-6 and TRBJ1-2; D is perhaps TRBD1 (5 bases). Trimming cost V 9 bases and J 8 bases, with 19 bases left between them. The length of the CDR3 is 13 residues. The V gene's germline CDR1 is MNHNY and CDR2 SVGAGI (reference sequence). The CDR3 bases are TGTGCCAGTAATATGGGGGACCTCTTAGGCTACACCTTC. It codes for CASNMGDLLGYTF.

This rearrangement joins TRBV19 to TRBJ2-2; D ambiguous. This CDR3 is built from 13 residues. V was cut by 2 bases and J by 3 bases, with 4 bases left in between. The germline CDR1 and CDR2 sequences are LNHDA and SQIVND (reference sequence). DNA for the CDR3: TGTGCCAGTAGTATACAGGACACCGGGGAGCTGTTTTTT. Its protein is CASSIQDTGELFF.

The J gene is TRBJ2-2, the V gene TRBV6-4, with TRBD1 matching over 7 bases. V shed 8 bases, J shed 7 bases, and the junction held 19 bases outside the gene matches. The V gene's germline CDR1 is MRHNA and CDR2 SNTAGT. CDR3 size: 17 residues. DNA of the CDR3: TGTGCCAGCTCTCGGACAGGCAGAGGAATCTTCGGCGGGGAGCTGTTTTTT. Translating gives CASSRTGRGIFGGELFF.

The rearrangement links TRBV5-6 to TRBJ2-7; 8 bases map to TRBD2. The germline V gene encodes CDR1 SGHDT and CDR2 YYEEEE. J gave up 3 bases and V 0 bases, and 5 bases lay outside the gene matches. The CDR3 totals 15 residues. CDR3 nucleotide sequence: TGTGCCAGCAGCTTGGGAGCGGGAGATCTCTACGAGCAGTACTTC. Translating gives CASSLGAGDLYEQYF.

Points on this clone: A junction boundary mismatches the germline segment, possibly from a read error. The chain carries TRBV7-7 and TRBJ2-2; 7 nucleotides agree with TRBD1. Per the germline V gene, CDR1 is SSHAT and CDR2 is FNYEAQ (reference sequence). This CDR3 is built from 14 residues. The CDR3 spells CASSDRVITGELFF. The DNA of the CDR3 is TGTGCTAGCAGCGACAGGGTTATCACCGGGGAGCTGTTTTTT.

V gene TRBV15 combines with J gene TRBJ1-5; D unclear. Trimming shortened V by 0 bases and J by 6 bases, and 12 bases separated the two germline ends. Germline assignment: CDR1 LNHNV and CDR2 YYDKDF (reference sequence). This CDR3 has 15 residues. The DNA for the CDR3 is TGTGCCACCAGCAGAGATCCGACGGAGAGTCAGCCCCAGCATTTT. It encodes CATSRDPTESQPQHF.

The V and J genes are TRBV19 and TRBJ1-5; D possibly corresponds to TRBD1 (6 bases). V was clipped by 7 bases and J by 6 bases, with 22 bases between them. Germline V gene data show CDR1 as LNHDA and CDR2 as SQIVND (reference sequence). The CDR3 length is 16 residues. The CDR3 sequence is CASTAQQGKLGQPQHF. The CDR3 DNA is TGTGCCAGTACCGCCCAACAGGGTAAATTGGGTCAGCCCCAGCATTTT.

The V call is TRBV19, the J call TRBJ2-1, with 13 bases that match TRBD2. The CDR3 length is 21 residues. CDR1 and CDR2 (germline): LNHDA, SQIVND (reference sequence). J was trimmed by 2 bases and V by 5 bases; bases with no gene match: 18. CDR3 protein: CASSQLGTSGIPVLTYNEQFF. The CDR3 DNA follows: TGTGCCAGTAGTCAACTCGGGACTAGCGGGATACCCGTATTGACCTACAATGAGCAGTTCTTC.

This chain joins TRBV7-9 and TRBJ1-2; 11 nucleotides align to TRBD1. V was clipped by 5 bases and J by 7 bases; unmatched bases: 12. The CDR3 is 16 residues long. The germline V gene has CDR1 SEHNR and CDR2 FQNEAQ (reference sequence). In DNA form, the CDR3 reads TGTGCCAGCAGCGGTGGACAGGGGGCGGTTGTTAGTGGCTACACCTTC. As protein: CASSGGQGAVVSGYTF.

V usage is TRBV27 and J usage is TRBJ2-1; D not resolved. The CDR3 has 12 residues. With 6 bases removed from V and 4 bases from J, the gap between germline ends came to 7 bases. CDR1 and CDR2 from the germline V gene are MNHEY and SMNVEV (reference sequence). The CDR3 DNA follows: TGTGCCAGCAGGAACGTATACAATGAGCAGTTCTTC. As protein: CASRNVYNEQFF.

This chain links TRBV28 with TRBJ1-5; 7 positions agree with TRBD1. After removal of 6 bases from V and 1 base from J, the junction contained 9 bases not matched to a gene. The germline CDR1 and CDR2 sequences are MDHEN and SYDVKM. The CDR3 consists of 16 residues. CDR3 sequence: CASSPRGRGSNQPQHF. The DNA of the CDR3 is TGTGCCAGCAGCCCGAGGGGGCGTGGGAGCAATCAGCCCCAGCATTTT.

V usage is TRBV6-1 and J usage is TRBJ2-5; D uncertain. V dropped 2 bases and J dropped 5 bases, with 15 bases sitting between them. The CDR3 has 15 residues. The germline gives CDR1 MNHNS, CDR2 SASEGT. CDR3 sequence (DNA): TGTGCCAGCAGTGAACAAGCAACTCACCGTGAGACCCAGTACTTC. As protein: CASSEQATHRETQYF.

V and J are TRBV11-3 and TRBJ2-5; D is unresolved. The germline V and J ends were trimmed by 2 bases and 2 bases, with 6 bases remaining between them. This CDR3 spans 13 amino acids. Germline lookup yields CDR1 SGHNT and CDR2 YENEEA. CDR3 sequence (DNA): TGTGCCAGCAGCTTATTGGGACAAGAGACCCAGTACTTC. This codes for CASSLLGQETQYF.

This chain uses TRBV7-2 with TRBJ2-2; D is uncertain. This CDR3 comprises 13 residues. The V gene's germline CDR1 is SGHTA and CDR2 FQGNSA. Trimming removed 4 bases from V and 3 bases from J, with 6 bases in between. In nucleotides, the CDR3 is TGTGCCAGCAGCTCCGACTACACCGGGGAGCTGTTTTTT. Protein product: CASSSDYTGELFF.

This clone has just one count. The genes are TRBV29-1 and TRBJ2-3; weak D call: TRBD2 (7 bases). The CDR3 length is 14 residues. The V gene lost 4 bases and the J gene lost 1 base, with 12 bases spanning the gap. The germline V gene has CDR1 SQVTM and CDR2 ANQGSEA. The CDR3 DNA follows: TGCAGCGTTGTCAGGGGAGGGGGCACAGATACGCAGTATTTT. It is translated as CSVVRGGGTDTQYF.

In DNA, the CDR3 is TGCGCCAGCAGCTCCGGGGACTACCCCTACGAGCAGTACTTC. Translation: CASSSGDYPYEQYF. V usage is TRBV5-1 and J usage is TRBJ2-7; 7 bases fit TRBD2. Germline V lookup: CDR1 SGHRS, CDR2 YFSETQ. The CDR3 is 14 residues long. J lost 2 bases, V lost 3 bases, and 5 bases had no gene match. Looking up the rest from reference TRBV5-1 and TRBJ2-7 gives the full variable domain: KAGVTQTPRYLIKTRGQQVTLSCSPISGHRSVSWYQQTPGQGLQFLFEYFSETQRNKGNFPGRFSGRQFSNSRSEMNVSTLELGDSALYLCASSSGDYPYEQYFGPGTRLTVT.

This clone was detected a few times. CDR3 amino acids: CASSLNLGQGTGELFF. CDR3 nucleotide sequence: TGTGCCAGCAGCCTAAACCTGGGACAGGGGACCGGGGAGCTGTTTTTT. The J gene is TRBJ2-2, the V gene TRBV7-9; TRBD1 matches at 10 bases. The junction had 8 bases not matched to a gene; V was cut back by 5 bases and J by 5 bases. The V gene's germline CDR1 is SEHNR and CDR2 FQNEAQ (reference sequence). The CDR3 is 16 residues long.

This clone was counted between two and nine times. The chain carries TRBV7-9 and TRBJ1-5, with D unclear. The V end was cut by 5 bases, the J end by 7 bases, with 15 bases between. Germline CDR1 SEHNR, CDR2 FQNEAQ (reference sequence). CDR3 length: 14 amino acids. Here the CDR3 DNA reads TGTGCCAGCAGCGCTATCGGCCCGAACCAGCCCCAGCATTTT. Amino acid sequence: CASSAIGPNQPQHF.